One sample yielded the 31 T cell receptor beta chains listed below, sequenced in a study of low-dose radiotherapy and immunotherapy resistance in tumors. First-strand cDNA relied on TRAV- and TRBV-specific primers spanning alpha and beta chains. TCRs were amplified for roughly 20 PCR cycles with a constant-region primer and V-primer adapter. TCRdb reanalysed the reads using MiXCR and keeps one entry per CDR3 protein. The sample has more than 9,500 distinct CDR3 sequences, under 85% seen once; the top ten hold roughly 3.6%. Receptor source: a human donor with advanced metastatic prostate, ovarian, gallbladder or colorectal cancer (not recorded which). This table probably holds off-target reads from a library built for another chain.

The chain links TRBV2 to TRBJ2-3; 8 bases match TRBD1. The V and J ends lost 7 bases and 6 bases, in that order; junction bases with no gene match: 12. This CDR3 is built from 15 residues. Germline V gives CDR1 SNHLY, CDR2 FYNNEI. The CDR3 DNA follows: TGTGCCAGCACCCAGAACCGACAGGGGATCGATACGCAGTATTTT. It codes for CASTQNRQGIDTQYF.

J is TRBJ2-3 and V is TRBV6-1, with TRBD2 matching over 8 bases. Germline CDR1 is MNHNS and CDR2 is SASEGT. CDR3 length equals 14 residues. J lost 0 bases, V lost 6 bases, and 2 bases had no gene match. The CDR3 region is CASSGGASTDTQYF. CDR3 coding DNA: TGTGCCAGCAGCGGGGGGGCCAGCACAGATACGCAGTATTTT.

V is TRBV4-3 and J is TRBJ1-2; no clear D gene. The V gene's germline CDR1 is LGHNA and CDR2 YSLEER. CDR3 size: 14 residues. V dropped 0 bases and J dropped 4 bases, with 9 bases sitting between them. CDR3 protein: CASSQEGFGYGYTF. The CDR3 DNA sequence: TGCGCCAGCAGCCAAGAGGGGTTTGGCTATGGCTACACCTTC.

V and J are TRBV6-8 and TRBJ2-5; D possibly corresponds to TRBD2 (5 bases). This CDR3 is built from 16 residues. CDR1 is MNHGY and CDR2 is SAAAGT in the germline V gene. Deletions cut 2 bases from V and 1 base from J, with 14 bases between. CDR3: CASSYERKAPQETQYF. In nucleotides, the CDR3 is TGTGCCAGCAGTTACGAGCGGAAGGCCCCCCAAGAGACCCAGTACTTC.

The CDR3 here is CASRFSTGAETQYF. Here the CDR3 DNA reads TGTGCCAGCAGATTCTCGACTGGAGCAGAGACCCAGTACTTC. V is TRBV2 and J is TRBJ2-5; D is undetermined. Per the germline V gene, CDR1 is SNHLY and CDR2 is FYNNEI. The CDR3 is 14 amino acids. V lost 6 bases and J 4 bases, leaving 15 bases between the germline ends.

The rearrangement uses TRBV19 and TRBJ1-5; tentatively, D is TRBD1 (5 bases). The CDR3 loop spans 15 amino acids. V lost 0 bases and J 6 bases, leaving 12 bases between the germline ends. Germline loops: CDR1 LNHDA, CDR2 SQIVND (reference sequence). CDR3 nucleotides: TGTGCCAGTAGTATAGATGGCGGGGGGATTCAGCCCCAGCATTTT. Translating gives CASSIDGGGIQPQHF.

V and J are TRBV11-1 and TRBJ1-6; D remains ambiguous. This CDR3 contains 14 residues. CDR1 SGHAT and CDR2 FQDESV come from the germline V gene (reference sequence). V lost 6 bases to trimming and J lost 7 bases, with 13 bases between them. CDR3 DNA: TGTGCCAGCAGGGTAGCTGGCGGGAATTCACCCCTCCACTTT. Protein: CASRVAGGNSPLHF.

The chain combines TRBV5-1 with TRBJ2-7, with 10 bases that match TRBD2. The length of the CDR3 is 14 residues. V trimming: 0 bases; J trimming: 7 bases; junction bases outside the gene matches: 4. Germline loops: CDR1 SGHRS, CDR2 YFSETQ. CDR3 region: CASSLELAGVEQYF. The CDR3 DNA is TGCGCCAGCAGCTTGGAGCTAGCGGGAGTGGAGCAGTACTTC.

The chain carries TRBV28 and TRBJ2-5; 8 bases agree with TRBD1. With V trimmed by 6 bases and J by 2 bases, 2 bases remained unmatched. The germline gives CDR1 MDHEN, CDR2 SYDVKM. The CDR3 covers 13 residues. CDR3 amino acids: CASSRDRQETQYF. The CDR3 DNA reads as TGTGCCAGCAGCCGGGACAGGCAAGAGACCCAGTACTTC. Together with reference TRBV28 and TRBJ2-5, the CDR3 gives the full variable domain: DVKVTQSSRYLVKRTGEKVFLECVQDMDHENMFWYRQDPGLGLRLIYFSYDVKMKEKGDIPEGYSVSREKKERFSLILESASTNQTSMYLCASSRDRQETQYFGPGTRLLVL.

The chain carries TRBV7-3 and TRBJ2-6; D possibly matches TRBD1 or TRBD2 (5 bases each). CDR3 size: 16 residues. The germline V gene has CDR1 SGHTA and CDR2 FQGTGA. Trimming removed 5 bases at V and 3 bases at J, with 14 bases between. DNA for the CDR3: TGTGCCAGCAGCGTAGTTGGGGGTGGTGGGGCCAACGTCCTGACTTTC. Protein product: CASSVVGGGGANVLTF.

V and J are TRBV2 and TRBJ1-5; D unresolved. V gave up 5 bases and J gave up 0 bases, with 11 bases separating them. The CDR3 runs to 15 residues. Germline values: CDR1 SNHLY, CDR2 FYNNEI. The CDR3 sequence: CASSKDGYSNQPQHF. The CDR3 nucleotides are TGTGCCAGCAGTAAGGACGGATATAGCAATCAGCCCCAGCATTTT.

The gene calls are TRBV30 and TRBJ2-3; D might be TRBD1 (5 bases). The V and J ends lost 2 bases and 1 base respectively, with 10 bases between them. Germline V gene data show CDR1 as GTSNPN and CDR2 as SVGIG (reference sequence). The CDR3 has 14 residues. The CDR3 loop reads CAWSPGHRTDTQYF. The CDR3 DNA reads TGTGCCTGGAGTCCTGGACACCGCACAGATACGCAGTATTTT.

This clonotype was seen a single time. The J gene is TRBJ2-3, the V gene TRBV5-1, with 8 bases fitting TRBD1. V gave up 0 bases and J gave up 4 bases; unmatched junction bases: 7. CDR3 length: 16 amino acids. Looked up from germline, CDR1 is SGHRS and CDR2 is YFSETQ. The CDR3 DNA reads TGCGCCAGCAGCTTGGATGCAGGGGGCGGTTCAGATACGCAGTATTTT. Amino acids: CASSLDAGGGSDTQYF.

This rearrangement joins TRBV4-1 to TRBJ2-7; 7 bases align to TRBD1. Trimming cost V 0 bases and J 2 bases; bases outside gene matches: 10. Germline CDR1 reads MGHRA; CDR2 reads YSYEKL. The length of the CDR3 is 17 residues. CDR3 amino acids: CASSQDRATGLPYEQYF. CDR3 in DNA: TGCGCCAGCAGCCAAGATCGGGCGACAGGGCTCCCCTACGAGCAGTACTTC.

Notes on this clonotype: At one end, the junction sequence differs from germline, possibly due to a read error. J is TRBJ2-6 and V is TRBV4-3; 8 bases align to TRBD2. The germline gives CDR1 LGHNA, CDR2 YSLEER. CDR3 length equals 19 residues. The CDR3 DNA sequence: TGCGCCAGCAGCCAAGAGAACGGGAGGGCCTTCTCTGGGGCCAACGTCCTGTCTTTC. It codes for CASSQENGRAFSGANVLSF.

The rearrangement uses TRBV12-3 or TRBV12-4 and TRBJ2-1; 11 bases agree with TRBD2. The CDR3 consists of 15 residues. The trim removed 6 bases at V and 4 bases at J, leaving 5 bases unmatched. For the CDR3, the DNA is TGTGCCAGCAGACCACTAGCGGGAGCGTACAATGAGCAGTTCTTC. Protein product: CASRPLAGAYNEQFF.

This clonotype has more than one count but fewer than ten. The V gene is TRBV6-5, the J gene TRBJ2-5, with D perhaps being TRBD1 or TRBD2 (6 bases each). Germline-derived CDR1 and CDR2 are MNHEY and SVGAGI. The germline V and J ends were trimmed by 2 bases and 1 base, with 11 bases remaining between them. The CDR3 has 15 residues. CDR3 loop: CASSYGGTPQETQYF. The CDR3 DNA reads TGTGCCAGCAGTTACGGCGGGACACCCCAAGAGACCCAGTACTTC.

This clonotype was picked up a small number of times. The rearrangement links TRBV20-1 to TRBJ2-1, with TRBD2 as a possible D gene (6 bases). Looked up from germline, CDR1 is DFQATT and CDR2 is SNEGSKA (reference sequence). Deletions cut 2 bases from V and 5 bases from J, with 13 bases between. The CDR3 is 14 amino acids. CDR3 residues: CSARPSASDNEQFF. Written as DNA, the CDR3 is TGCAGTGCTAGACCATCCGCTAGCGACAATGAGCAGTTCTTC.

The chain recombines TRBV4-3 with TRBJ2-5; 9 nucleotides line up with TRBD1. The germline gives CDR1 LGHNA, CDR2 YSLEER. The ends lost 0 bases at V and 4 bases at J; junction bases unmatched: 12. CDR3 length equals 18 residues. The CDR3 loop is CASSQEAGTGRLGETQYF. Here the CDR3 DNA reads TGCGCCAGCAGCCAAGAAGCAGGGACAGGGAGGTTGGGAGAGACCCAGTACTTC.

This chain connects TRBV29-1 to TRBJ1-5, with D perhaps matching TRBD1 (6 bases). Germline V gene lookup returns CDR1 SQVTM and CDR2 ANQGSEA. This CDR3 is 13 amino acids long. V was clipped by 6 bases and J by 0 bases, with 9 bases between them. As DNA, the CDR3 is TGCAGCGTGGTACAGGGTAGCAATCAGCCCCAGCATTTT. Translated: CSVVQGSNQPQHF.

The V and J genes are TRBV28 and TRBJ2-7; D unresolved. Germline V gene lookup returns CDR1 MDHEN and CDR2 SYDVKM. CDR3 size: 14 residues. V gave up 2 bases and J gave up 3 bases, with 11 bases separating them. CDR3 bases: TGTGCCAGCAGTTTAGGGCTCCTGGGCTACGAGCAGTACTTC. This gives the protein CASSLGLLGYEQYF.

V usage is TRBV29-1 and J usage is TRBJ2-5, with 10 bases aligning to TRBD1. V lost 4 bases and J lost 3; bases outside the gene matches: 14. The germline CDR1 and CDR2 sequences are SQVTM and ANQGSEA. This CDR3 region has 17 residues. The CDR3 loop is CSVGIWTGGRQEETQYF. CDR3 bases: TGCAGCGTTGGGATCTGGACAGGGGGTCGGCAAGAAGAGACCCAGTACTTC. Variable domain in full (rest from reference TRBV29-1 and TRBJ2-5): SAVISQKPSRDICQRGTSLTIQCQVDSQVTMMFWYRQQPGQSLTLIATANQGSEATYESGFVIDKFPISRPNLTFSTLTVSNMSPEDSSIYLCSVGIWTGGRQEETQYFGPGTRLLVL.

This rearrangement joins TRBV4-1 to TRBJ1-1; TRBD1 might be the D (6 bases). V was cut by 4 bases and J by 9 bases, with 21 bases left in between. The CDR3 contains 15 residues. CDR1 MGHRA and CDR2 YSYEKL come from the germline V gene. The CDR3 nucleotides are TGCGCCAGCAGCCTCCGGGAGGAGGGGGGAAGTAAAGCTTTCTTT. This encodes CASSLREEGGSKAFF.

The genes are TRBV28 and TRBJ2-7; 8 bases agree with TRBD2. Germline V gene sequence: CDR1 MDHEN, CDR2 SYDVKM. J gave up 1 base and V 8 bases, and 7 bases lay outside the gene matches. CDR3 length equals 14 residues. The CDR3 protein is CASRPIAGSYEQYF. The CDR3 DNA follows: TGTGCCAGCCGCCCAATAGCGGGGTCCTACGAGCAGTACTTC.

The chain recombines TRBV5-1 with TRBJ2-1; 7 bases align to TRBD2. Germline lookup yields CDR1 SGHRS and CDR2 YFSETQ. This CDR3 is built from 17 residues. Unmatched junction bases numbered 13, after V lost 0 bases and J lost 7 bases. CDR3 coding DNA: TGCGCCAGCAGCTTGGCCGTATCGGGAGGCAATTCGAATGAGCAGTTCTTC. Translating it yields CASSLAVSGGNSNEQFF.

The chain recombines TRBV18 with TRBJ1-6; 8 nucleotides align to TRBD1. The V gene's germline CDR1 is KGHSH and CDR2 LQKENI. This CDR3 has 14 amino acids. J was trimmed by 5 bases and V by 3 bases; bases with no gene match: 0. Here the CDR3 reads CASSPTGDNSPLHF. The DNA for the CDR3 is TGTGCCAGCTCACCGACAGGGGATAATTCACCCCTCCACTTT.

The table lists this clonotype with a few counts. The chain links TRBV28 to TRBJ1-2; weak D call: TRBD1 (6 bases). V lost 3 bases and J 5 bases, leaving 10 bases between the germline ends. The CDR3 contains 13 residues. Germline values: CDR1 MDHEN, CDR2 SYDVKM. CDR3 in amino acids: CASSLRTEYGYTF. CDR3 sequence (DNA): TGTGCCAGCAGTTTGCGGACAGAGTATGGCTACACCTTC.

This clonotype was observed a handful of times. The CDR3 sequence is CASSQEGADTQYF. The CDR3, as DNA: TGCGCCAGCAGCCAAGAGGGGGCAGATACGCAGTATTTT. V gene TRBV4-3 combines with J gene TRBJ2-3; D possibly matches TRBD1 or TRBD2 (5 bases each). Germline V CDR1 and CDR2: LGHNA, YSLEER. V lost 0 bases and J lost 4, with 5 bases in between. This CDR3 has 13 residues.

The V and J genes are TRBV28 and TRBJ1-5; D gene ambiguous. The germline V gene has CDR1 MDHEN and CDR2 SYDVKM. V shed 3 bases and J shed 0 bases, with 9 bases lying between them. CDR3 length equals 15 residues. The CDR3 DNA reads as TGTGCCAGCAGTTTGGACGGACCTAGCAATCAGCCCCAGCATTTT. Its translation is CASSLDGPSNQPQHF.

This sequence joins TRBV12-5 and TRBJ2-7; maybe TRBD1 (6 bases). The CDR3 consists of 16 residues. Germline CDR1 reads LGHNT; CDR2 reads FRNRAP. Deletions cut 0 bases from V and 3 bases from J, with 15 bases between. The CDR3 here is CASGLVRGRGNYEQYF. In nucleotides, the CDR3 is TGTGCTAGTGGTTTGGTAAGAGGCAGGGGAAACTACGAGCAGTACTTC.

The chain employs TRBV29-1 and TRBJ2-3, with 7 bases that match TRBD2. Germline V lookup: CDR1 SQVTM, CDR2 ANQGSEA. The junction had 8 bases not matched to a gene; V was cut back by 7 bases and J by 4 bases. The CDR3 runs 13 residues. The DNA for the CDR3 is TGCAGCGCCGGACTAGGTGTGCCAGATACGCAGTATTTT. Protein: CSAGLGVPDTQYF.